Listed below are T cell receptor beta chains from one sample, sequenced in a study of cytomegalovirus exposure and HLA in healthy donors. Sequencing used immunoSEQ multiplex PCR; TCRdb keeps in-frame clones, though not all of them. The sample contains some 76,000 clones, approximately 72% of which appear only once. The sequencing input was PBMCs. These receptor sequences come from a woman aged 40 to 49 in good health and CMV-seropositive. The CDR3 runs from the conserved cysteine through the conserved F or W. The order of the fields is clone size, D gene, V gene, J gene, CDR3 DNA, CDR3 protein. The D gene is left open where the match is weak. Clone size, where shown, is once, few, many, or a class for clones that have expanded.

NA	NA	TRBV6-5	TRBJ1-2	TGTGCCAGCAGTTACACCACAAGACCAACAGTGGTTGGCTACACCTTC	CASSYTTRPTVVGYTF
NA	TRBD1	TRBV15	TRBJ2-5	TGTGCCACCAGCAGAGACAGGGGGCGGGGAGAGACCCAGTACTTC	CATSRDRGRGETQYF
NA	TRBD1	TRBV28	TRBJ1-2	TGTGCCAGCAGGATGCAGGGGGCTAGGGATGGCTACACCTTC	CASRMQGARDGYTF
NA	NA	TRBV30	TRBJ1-3	TGTGCCTGGGGGAGCAGTTTCGGAAACACCATATATTTT	CAWGSSFGNTIYF
NA	TRBD2	TRBV5-8	TRBJ2-3	TGTGCCAGCAGCTTGGGACTAGCGGGGTTTCAGCCTGGCGCAGATACGCAGTATTTT	CASSLGLAGFQPGADTQYF
NA	TRBD1	TRBV2	TRBJ1-2	TGTGCCAGCAGTGGGACAGGACATTATGGCTACACCTTC	CASSGTGHYGYTF
NA	TRBD2	TRBV19	TRBJ2-2	TGTGCCACTTCCTGGGGGTGGGAGGGCAACACCGGGGAGCTGTTTTTT	CATSWGWEGNTGELFF
NA	NA	TRBV9	TRBJ1-2	TGTGCCAGCAGCGTAGACAATAACTATGGCTACACCTTC	CASSVDNNYGYTF
NA	NA	TRBV5-5	TRBJ2-7	TGTGCCAGCAGCTTGTTCGGACAGAATATCTACGAGCAGTACTTC	CASSLFGQNIYEQYF
NA	TRBD2	TRBV4-3	TRBJ2-1	TGCGCCAGCAGCGCGGGGGGCAACTACAATGAGCAGTTCTTC	CASSAGGNYNEQFF
few	TRBD2	TRBV27	TRBJ2-7	TGTGCCAGCAGTTTAGGGCGGGGGAGGGCATCCTACGAGCAGTACTTC	CASSLGRGRASYEQYF
once	NA	TRBV9	TRBJ2-1	TGTGCCAGCAGCCCCCGAGTAAGCTACTACAATGAGCAGTTCTTC	CASSPRVSYYNEQFF
NA	TRBD1	TRBV10-3	TRBJ1-3	TGTGCCATCAGAGCGACAGGGGGCGGATCGGGAAACACCATATATTTT	CAIRATGGGSGNTIYF
NA	TRBD1	TRBV7-6	TRBJ1-4	TGTGCCAGCAGTGTTACCGGGACAGTTAAAGAAAAACTGTTTTTT	CASSVTGTVKEKLFF
NA	NA	TRBV19	TRBJ2-3	TGTGCCAGTAGTATAGAGGGGGGAGACACAGATACGCAGTATTTT	CASSIEGGDTDTQYF
few	NA	TRBV18	TRBJ1-1	TGTGCCAGCTCACCAGGCAGGGGTTACGGCACTGAAGCTTTCTTT	CASSPGRGYGTEAFF
NA	NA	TRBV4-2	TRBJ2-3	TGTGCCAGCAGCCAGGAAGCGGGGACAAGCACAGATACGCAGTATTTT	CASSQEAGTSTDTQYF
NA	TRBD2	TRBV7-9	TRBJ2-1	TGTGCCAGCAGCACCCGCAGGACTAGCAATAACAATGAGCAGTTCTTC	CASSTRRTSNNNEQFF
NA	TRBD1	TRBV7-2	TRBJ1-1	TGTGCCAGCAGCTTAAACGACAGGGTGGGGACTGAAGCTTTCTTT	CASSLNDRVGTEAFF
once	NA	TRBV19	TRBJ1-1	TGTGCCAGTAGTAACCTAGACAGGTCTGCTTTCTTT	CASSNLDRSAFF
few	TRBD1	TRBV25-1	TRBJ1-2	TGTGCCAGCAGTGGCCTACGACAGGGTGTTTCCTATGGCTACACCTTC	CASSGLRQGVSYGYTF
NA	NA	TRBV5-1	TRBJ1-1	TGCGCCAGCAGCTTGGTCAGGGCGGTGAACACTGAAGCTTTCTTT	CASSLVRAVNTEAFF
NA	NA	TRBV7-2	TRBJ2-7	TGTGCCAGCAGCTTAGGAACAGAACTCTACGAGCAGTACTTC	CASSLGTELYEQYF
once	TRBD1	TRBV29-1	TRBJ2-2	TGCAGCATTTCCGGGACAGGGTCAATCGGGGAGCTGTTTTTT	CSISGTGSIGELFF
NA	TRBD1	TRBV5-1	TRBJ2-7	TGCGCCAGCAGCTTGGCCCTCGCGGTTTCAGGGGGAGAGCAGTACTTC	CASSLALAVSGGEQYF
NA	NA	TRBV2	TRBJ1-3	TGTGCCAGCAGTGACAGGCTTTTCTCTGGAAACACCATATATTTT	CASSDRLFSGNTIYF
NA	NA	TRBV9	TRBJ1-1	TGTGCCAGCAGCATCCTCTCCGCGGGTGAAGCTTTCTTT	CASSILSAGEAFF
NA	NA	TRBV10-2	TRBJ2-7	TGCGCCAGCAGGCCTAGCGCCTCAAGCTCCTACGAGCAGTACTTC	CASRPSASSSYEQYF
NA	NA	TRBV27	TRBJ2-3	TGTGCCAGCAGCGAACGGGATACGCAGTATTTT	CASSERDTQYF
NA	TRBD2	TRBV7-9	TRBJ2-7	TGTGCCAGCAGACCTAGCGGGGGGCCAGGGCAGTACTTC	CASRPSGGPGQYF
NA	NA	TRBV28	TRBJ2-7	TGTGCCAGCAGTTTTGGGGGCCACTCCTACGAGCAGTACTTC	CASSFGGHSYEQYF
few	TRBD2	TRBV7-8	TRBJ2-7	TGTGCCAGCAGCTTAGTGGCGGGGGGGAAGAAAGGCTACGAGCAGTACTTC	CASSLVAGGKKGYEQYF
NA	TRBD1	TRBV6-4	TRBJ1-1	TGTGCCAGCAACAGGGGTGGTAGGGGCACTGAAGCTTTCTTT	CASNRGGRGTEAFF
NA	NA	TRBV5-1	TRBJ2-2	TGCGCCAGCAGCTTGGCCGACAGGAACACCGGGGAGCTGTTTTTT	CASSLADRNTGELFF
NA	TRBD2	TRBV7-2	TRBJ2-5	TGTGCCAGCAGCTTAGAACTAGCGGGGGGCTCGCCAGGGACCCAGTACTTC	CASSLELAGGSPGTQYF
NA	TRBD1	TRBV6-5	TRBJ2-3	TGTGCCAGCATGAGGGGGCGCAGCACAGATACGCAGTATTTT	CASMRGRSTDTQYF
NA	NA	TRBV18	TRBJ2-7	TGTGCCAGCTCACCACGAGAAGAGCAGGACGAGCAGTACTTC	CASSPREEQDEQYF
NA	NA	TRBV18	TRBJ2-7	TGTGCCAGCTCACCCCCCGCACAGGCCACCTACGAGCAGTACTTC	CASSPPAQATYEQYF
NA	NA	TRBV10-3	TRBJ1-2	TGTGCCATCAGTGGGACAGCTTCTAACTATGGCTACACCTTC	CAISGTASNYGYTF
NA	NA	TRBV19	TRBJ1-5	TGTGCCAGTCGGGACATTCTCGGTCAGCCCCAGCATTTT	CASRDILGQPQHF
NA	NA	TRBV6-5	TRBJ1-2	TGTGCCAGCAGTTACTCCGGGGGTACGAGGGGCTACACCTTC	CASSYSGGTRGYTF
NA	NA	TRBV11-2	TRBJ2-3	TGTGCCAGCAGCTTCGGGACGGGGACACCAGATACGCAGTATTTT	CASSFGTGTPDTQYF
few	TRBD1	TRBV7-2	TRBJ1-1	TGTGCCAGCAGTCGGGACAGGAACACTGAAGCTTTCTTT	CASSRDRNTEAFF
NA	TRBD1	TRBV5-6	TRBJ1-1	TGTGCCAGCAGCCGCCGGGGACAGGGGGGAACTGAAGCTTTCTTT	CASSRRGQGGTEAFF
NA	NA	TRBV7-2	TRBJ1-1	TGTGCCAGCAGCTTAGCGGGGGGTATGAACACTGAAGCTTTCTTT	CASSLAGGMNTEAFF